These T cell receptor beta chains were read from a single sample in a study of OX40 agonist ivuxolimab in advanced cancers. The protocol was immunoSEQ multiplex PCR, while the TCRdb copy is restricted to in-frame clones and leaves out a portion. The sample includes approximately 49,000 clones, 80% to 85% of them seen just once. This specimen was CD4+ or CD8+ T cells sorted from blood, taken in a trial of the OX40 agonist ivuxolimab. Every receptor here comes from an adult with an advanced solid tumor such as melanoma, head and neck, liver or kidney cancer. Each CDR3 is given with its conserved first and last residue. The D gene is left open where the match is weak. Clone size is given for some rows only: seen once, a few or many times, or a class if the clone is expanded.

NA	TRBV29-1	NA	12	TRBJ2-2	CSVVSVGGELFF	TGCAGCGTTGTCTCCGTGGGCGGGGAGCTGTTTTTT
NA	TRBV7-9	NA	14	TRBJ2-7	CASSLDLASGEQYF	TGTGCCAGCAGCTTAGACCTAGCGTCGGGGGAGCAGTACTTC
few	TRBV27	TRBD1	13	TRBJ2-1	CASSLRTGNEQFF	TGTGCCAGCAGCCTACGGACAGGGAATGAGCAGTTCTTC
once	TRBV9	NA	16	TRBJ1-1	CASSDPGGIANTEAFF	TGTGCCAGCAGCGACCCCGGGGGGATCGCGAACACTGAAGCTTTCTTT
NA	TRBV4-3	NA	15	TRBJ1-4	CASSPTSGTNEKLFF	TGCGCCAGCAGCCCGACATCGGGGACTAATGAAAAACTGTTTTTT
NA	TRBV28	TRBD1	15	TRBJ1-6	CASSHEDRAYSPLHF	TGTGCCAGCAGCCACGAGGACAGGGCGTACTCACCCCTCCACTTT
NA	TRBV9	NA	15	TRBJ2-2	CASSLGSANTGELFF	TGTGCCAGCAGTTTAGGGTCAGCGAACACCGGGGAGCTGTTTTTT
NA	TRBV27	NA	14	TRBJ1-2	CASSGTPFNYGYTF	TGTGCCAGCAGCGGGACACCCTTTAACTATGGCTACACCTTC
NA	TRBV2	NA	14	TRBJ2-7	CASSEATRSYEQYF	TGTGCCAGCAGTGAAGCCACCAGGTCCTACGAGCAGTACTTC
medium-sized	TRBV4-1	TRBD2	15	TRBJ2-7	CASSPSGLAEYEQYF	TGCGCCAGCAGTCCGTCGGGACTAGCGGAATACGAGCAGTACTTC
few	TRBV7-2	TRBD2	15	TRBJ2-2	CASSSTGGRDGELFF	TGTGCCAGCAGCTCCACGGGCGGGAGGGACGGGGAGCTGTTTTTT
NA	TRBV7-8	NA	14	TRBJ2-7	CASSLVVSAVEQYF	TGTGCCAGCAGCTTAGTGGTATCCGCCGTGGAGCAGTACTTC
NA	TRBV7-6	NA	16	TRBJ2-3	CASSPLGAGETDTQYF	TGTGCCAGCAGTCCTTTGGGGGCGGGAGAAACAGATACGCAGTATTTT
NA	TRBV9	NA	15	TRBJ2-1	CASSPGPGAYNEQFF	TGTGCCAGCAGCCCCGGACCAGGGGCTTACAATGAGCAGTTCTTC